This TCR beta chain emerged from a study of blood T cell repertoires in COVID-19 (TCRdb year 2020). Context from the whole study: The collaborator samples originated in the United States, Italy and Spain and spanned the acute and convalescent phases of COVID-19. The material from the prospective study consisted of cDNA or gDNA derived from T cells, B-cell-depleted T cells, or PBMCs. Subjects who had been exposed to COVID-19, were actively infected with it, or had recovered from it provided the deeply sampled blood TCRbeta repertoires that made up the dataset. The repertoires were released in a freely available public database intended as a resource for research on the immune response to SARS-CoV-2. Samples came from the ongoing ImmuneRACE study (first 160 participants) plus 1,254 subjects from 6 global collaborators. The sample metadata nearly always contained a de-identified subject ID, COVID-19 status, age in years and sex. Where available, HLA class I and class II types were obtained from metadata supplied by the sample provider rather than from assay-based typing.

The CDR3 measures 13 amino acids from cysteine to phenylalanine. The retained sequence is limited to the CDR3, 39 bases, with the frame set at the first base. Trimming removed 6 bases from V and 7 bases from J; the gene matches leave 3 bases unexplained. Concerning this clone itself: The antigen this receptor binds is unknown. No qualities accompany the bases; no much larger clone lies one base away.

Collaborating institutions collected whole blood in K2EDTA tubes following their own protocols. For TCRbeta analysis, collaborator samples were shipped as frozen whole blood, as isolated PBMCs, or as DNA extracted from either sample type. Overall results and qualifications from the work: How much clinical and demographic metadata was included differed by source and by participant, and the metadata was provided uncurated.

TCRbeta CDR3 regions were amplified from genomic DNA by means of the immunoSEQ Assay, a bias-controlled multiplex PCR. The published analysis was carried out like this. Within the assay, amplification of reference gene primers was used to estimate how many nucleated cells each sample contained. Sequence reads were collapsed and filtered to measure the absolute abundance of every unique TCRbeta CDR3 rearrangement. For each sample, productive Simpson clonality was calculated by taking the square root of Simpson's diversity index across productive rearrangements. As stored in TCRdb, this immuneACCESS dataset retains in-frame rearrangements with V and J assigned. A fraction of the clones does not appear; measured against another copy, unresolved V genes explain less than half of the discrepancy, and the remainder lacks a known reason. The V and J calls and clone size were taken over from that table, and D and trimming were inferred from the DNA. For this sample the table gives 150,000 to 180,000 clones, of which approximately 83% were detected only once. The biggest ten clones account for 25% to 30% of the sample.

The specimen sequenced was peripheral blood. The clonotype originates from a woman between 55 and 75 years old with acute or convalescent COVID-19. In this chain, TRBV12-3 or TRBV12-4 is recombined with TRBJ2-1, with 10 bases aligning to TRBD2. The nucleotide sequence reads TGTGCCAGCAGGCAACTAGCGGGGAATGAGCAGTTCTTC. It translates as CASRQLAGNEQFF.